These 24 T cell receptor beta chains were sequenced from one sample in a study of cytomegalovirus exposure and HLA in healthy donors. The data were produced by immunoSEQ multiplex PCR, yet TCRdb's version contains in-frame clones alone and is incomplete. Of fewer than 250,000 clones in the sample, less than 85% are singletons; the top ten hold 4.5% to 6%. The material sequenced was PBMCs. The receptors were sampled from a woman between 18 and 30 years old in good health and CMV-seronegative.

The chain has TRBV19 and TRBJ2-5, with 7 bases lining up with TRBD1. The CDR3 has 15 residues. Germline loops: CDR1 LNHDA, CDR2 SQIVND (reference sequence). After removal of 5 bases from V and 6 bases from J, the junction contained 12 bases not matched to a gene. As DNA, the CDR3 is TGTGCCAGTAGTGCCGGGACAGATATGTTAAAGACCCAGTACTTC. Residues: CASSAGTDMLKTQYF.

The chain has TRBV27 and TRBJ2-7; D is perhaps TRBD1 or TRBD2 (6 bases each). The CDR3 runs to 12 residues. Germline V gives CDR1 MNHEY, CDR2 SMNVEV (reference sequence). V lost 10 bases, J lost 3 bases, and 13 bases lay in between. CDR3 bases: TGTGCCACGCGGGACAATTACTACGAGCAGTACTTC. Amino acid sequence: CATRDNYYEQYF.

This chain connects TRBV2 to TRBJ1-4; possibly TRBD1 for D (5 bases). Trimming removed 3 bases at V and 7 bases at J, with 15 bases between. Per germline, CDR1 SNHLY and CDR2 FYNNEI. This CDR3 region has 15 residues. CDR3 sequence reads: CASSEFGALSEKLFF. Here the CDR3 DNA reads TGTGCCAGCAGTGAGTTTGGGGCCTTGAGTGAAAAACTGTTTTTT.

The V gene is TRBV5-1, the J gene TRBJ2-5, with 10 positions matching TRBD1. Germline V gene data show CDR1 as SGHRS and CDR2 as YFSETQ. The CDR3 has 15 amino acids. V shed 3 bases and J 9 bases; nucleotides not matched to a gene: 11. CDR3 sequence reads: CASSSARDRGEAQYF. The CDR3 DNA is TGCGCCAGCAGCTCCGCTAGGGACAGGGGTGAAGCCCAGTACTTC.

V gene TRBV13 combines with J gene TRBJ1-2; D not resolved. The CDR3 length is 13 residues. V was shortened by 3 bases and J by 2 bases, with 7 bases between the two germline ends. Germline assignment: CDR1 PRHDT and CDR2 FYEKMQ (reference sequence). The chain's CDR3 is CASSLGLNYGYTF. The CDR3 DNA follows: TGTGCCAGCAGCTTGGGCCTAAACTATGGCTACACCTTC. Full variable domain (outside the CDR3, taken from reference TRBV13 and TRBJ1-2): AAGVIQSPRHLIKEKRETATLKCYPIPRHDTVYWYQQGPGQDPQFLISFYEKMQSDKGSIPDRFSAQQFSDYHSELNMSSLELGDSALYFCASSLGLNYGYTFGSGTRLTVV.

The chain is built from TRBV5-1 and TRBJ1-1; a weak D match, TRBD1 (5 bases). This CDR3 contains 16 residues. Germline values: CDR1 SGHRS, CDR2 YFSETQ. V lost 0 bases and J lost 0, with 12 bases in between. In DNA form, the CDR3 reads TGCGCCAGCAGCTTGGCATCAGGGCACATGAACACTGAAGCTTTCTTT. This gives the protein CASSLASGHMNTEAFF. Supplemented by reference TRBV5-1 and TRBJ1-1, the full variable domain reads KAGVTQTPRYLIKTRGQQVTLSCSPISGHRSVSWYQQTPGQGLQFLFEYFSETQRNKGNFPGRFSGRQFSNSRSEMNVSTLELGDSALYLCASSLASGHMNTEAFFGQGTRLTVV.

This clone was counted between two and nine times. CDR3 nucleotide sequence: TGTGCCAGCAGCTTAATGTCTCAATCAGCTTTCTTT. Its protein product is CASSLMSQSAFF. The genes are TRBV7-9 and TRBJ1-1; D is unclear. CDR1 SEHNR and CDR2 FQNEAQ come from the germline V gene (reference sequence). The CDR3 has 12 amino acids. Between the trimmed V and J ends, which lost 2 bases and 10 bases, there was a span of 11 bases. Full variable domain (remainder filled in from reference TRBV7-9 and TRBJ1-1): DTGVSQNPRHKITKRGQNVTFRCDPISEHNRLYWYRQTLGQGPEFLTYFQNEAQLEKSRLLSDRFSAERPKGSFSTLEIQRTEQGDSAMYLCASSLMSQSAFFGQGTRLTVV.

The rearrangement links TRBV27 to TRBJ1-2; 7 bases align to TRBD1. Germline CDR1 reads MNHEY; CDR2 reads SMNVEV (reference sequence). The CDR3 length is 15 residues. V shed 2 bases and J 0 bases; nucleotides not matched to a gene: 3. Written as DNA, the CDR3 is TGTGCCAGCAGTTTAGGGACAGCGGCTAACTATGGCTACACCTTC. This sequence encodes CASSLGTAANYGYTF.

This chain links TRBV27 with TRBJ2-5; 7 bases map to TRBD2. CDR1 and CDR2 from the germline V gene are MNHEY and SMNVEV (reference sequence). This CDR3 comprises 15 residues. With 4 bases clipped from V and 5 bases from J, the junction kept 10 bases outside the gene matches. CDR3 in amino acids: CASSSRGLVRETQYF. The CDR3 nucleotides read TGTGCCAGCAGTTCCCGTGGACTAGTCCGGGAGACCCAGTACTTC.

The CDR3 sequence is CASSGAWDTEAFF. In DNA, the CDR3 is TGTGCCAGTAGTGGGGCTTGGGACACTGAAGCTTTCTTT. The rearrangement joins TRBV19 to TRBJ1-1; tentative D call: TRBD1 (5 bases). Germline V gives CDR1 LNHDA, CDR2 SQIVND (reference sequence). CDR3 length: 13 amino acids. V shed 5 bases and J shed 3 bases, with 10 bases lying between them.

The rearrangement links TRBV30 to TRBJ2-1; 9 bases line up with TRBD2. The CDR3 totals 13 residues. Per the germline V gene, CDR1 is GTSNPN and CDR2 is SVGIG (reference sequence). DNA of the CDR3: TGTGCAGTTAGCGGGAGTGTGAGGAATGAGCAGTTCTTC. Protein product: CAVSGSVRNEQFF.

This chain joins TRBV21-1 and TRBJ2-7; the table's D call, TRBD1, was not checked against the DNA. TRBV21-1 constitutes a pseudogene. This CDR3 spans 17 amino acids. CDR3 in DNA: TGTGCCAGCAGCAAGAAAGCCCGTCAGGGTGGGAACTACGAGCAGTACTTC. This translates into CASSKKARQGGNYEQYF.

The genes are TRBV5-1 and TRBJ2-1, with D possibly matching TRBD1 (6 bases). V lost 5 bases and J lost 4, with 22 bases in between. CDR1 is SGHRS and CDR2 is YFSETQ in the germline V gene. The CDR3 spans 17 residues. The CDR3 DNA reads as TGCGCCAGCAGTTTTGGAGCCCTTGGACAGCGTTACAATGAGCAGTTCTTC. Translation gives CASSFGALGQRYNEQFF.

This clone showed up just a few times. The chain recombines TRBV7-9 with TRBJ1-6, with D uncertain. Trimming left V 8 bases short and J 7 bases short, with 15 bases between. This CDR3 has 14 amino acids. The germline CDR1 and CDR2 sequences are SEHNR and FQNEAQ (reference sequence). This chain's CDR3 is CASSPASVNSPLHF. CDR3 DNA: TGTGCCAGCTCCCCCGCGTCGGTAAATTCACCCCTCCACTTT.

The genes are TRBV18 and TRBJ2-1, with 7 bases lining up with TRBD2. J gave up 3 bases and V 2 bases, and 4 bases lay outside the gene matches. The germline V gene encodes CDR1 KGHSH and CDR2 LQKENI. The CDR3 has 15 amino acids. This CDR3 is CASSPGEGIYNEQFF. Here the CDR3 DNA reads TGTGCCAGCTCACCAGGGGAGGGGATCTACAATGAGCAGTTCTTC. Full variable domain (outside the CDR3, taken from reference TRBV18 and TRBJ2-1): NAGVMQNPRHLVRRRGQEARLRCSPMKGHSHVYWYRQLPEEGLKFMVYLQKENIIDESGMPKERFSAEFPKEGPSILRIQQVVRGDSAAYFCASSPGEGIYNEQFFGPGTRLTVL.

The DNA for the CDR3 is TGTGCCAGCAGTTTATTGGGACAGGGTAATGAAAAACTGTTTTTT. Protein: CASSLLGQGNEKLFF. This chain links TRBV27 with TRBJ1-4; TRBD1 matches 9 bases. J lost 4 bases, V lost 1 base, and 1 base had no gene match. The CDR3 spans 15 residues. Germline values: CDR1 MNHEY, CDR2 SMNVEV (reference sequence).

The chain employs TRBV30 and TRBJ2-3; D call uncertain. Germline values: CDR1 GTSNPN, CDR2 SVGIG (reference sequence). This CDR3 comprises 13 residues. The V end lost 0 bases, the J end lost 6 bases, and 10 bases lay between the germline ends. CDR3 protein: CAWSVNPGDTQYF. In DNA, the CDR3 is TGTGCCTGGAGTGTAAATCCCGGGGATACGCAGTATTTT.

The CDR3: CASSLGGQGRKETQYF. The CDR3 region has the DNA TGCGCCAGCAGCTTGGGAGGGCAGGGAAGAAAAGAGACCCAGTACTTC. The V and J genes are TRBV5-1 and TRBJ2-5; D is perhaps TRBD1 or TRBD2 (5 bases each). V lost 0 bases to trimming and J lost 3 bases, with 15 bases between them. The V gene's germline CDR1 is SGHRS and CDR2 YFSETQ. The CDR3 is 16 residues long.

The chain has TRBV7-6 and TRBJ2-2; TRBD2 might be the D (6 bases). Germline CDR1 is SGHVS and CDR2 is FNYEAQ. Trimming stripped 4 bases from V and 1 base from J, with 19 bases between. This CDR3 has 18 amino acids. This CDR3 is CASSSYRGSGRNTGELFF. CDR3 in DNA: TGTGCCAGCAGCTCCTACCGGGGGAGCGGACGGAACACCGGGGAGCTGTTTTTT.

V is TRBV5-4 and J is TRBJ2-7; 7 bases map to TRBD1. CDR1 is SGHNT and CDR2 is YYREEE in the germline V gene (reference sequence). This CDR3 has 12 amino acids. V was pared by 5 bases and J by 5 bases, with 4 bases of the junction left unmatched. The CDR3 sequence: CASSTGDDEQYF. Here the CDR3 DNA reads TGTGCCAGCAGTACAGGGGACGACGAGCAGTACTTC.

The chain carries TRBV29-1 and TRBJ1-2, with 8 bases matching TRBD1. CDR3 length: 11 residues. CDR1 SQVTM and CDR2 ANQGSEA come from the germline V gene. J gave up 6 bases and V 4 bases, and 1 base lay outside the gene matches. The DNA for the CDR3 is TGCAGCGTTGGGGGACAGGATGGCTACACCTTC. Protein sequence: CSVGGQDGYTF.

This chain joins TRBV10-1 and TRBJ2-1; D ambiguous. Trimming removed 4 bases at V and 9 bases at J, with 10 bases between. There are 12 residues in the CDR3. Germline V gives CDR1 WNHNN, CDR2 SYGVQD (reference sequence). The CDR3 DNA is TGCGCCAGCAGTGCCCCAGACACTGAGCAGTTCTTC. Amino acid sequence: CASSAPDTEQFF.

The chain carries TRBV5-1 and TRBJ2-7; perhaps D is TRBD1 or TRBD2 (7 bases each). The ends were cut back, 4 bases at V and 6 bases at J, with 20 bases in the middle. The germline gives CDR1 SGHRS, CDR2 YFSETQ. This CDR3 region has 15 residues. CDR3 region: CASSRVAGGEGEQYF. CDR3 nucleotides: TGCGCCAGCAGCCGCGTCGCAGGGGGGGAGGGCGAGCAGTACTTC.

This clone was observed a few times. V gene TRBV27 combines with J gene TRBJ1-1; the match to TRBD1 covers 7 bases. With 0 bases clipped from V and 5 bases from J, the junction kept 9 bases outside the gene matches. Germline loops: CDR1 MNHEY, CDR2 SMNVEV (reference sequence). CDR3 size: 16 residues. CDR3 in DNA: TGTGCCAGCAGTTTATCCCCAGACAGGGACGAAACTGAAGCTTTCTTT. Amino acid sequence: CASSLSPDRDETEAFF.